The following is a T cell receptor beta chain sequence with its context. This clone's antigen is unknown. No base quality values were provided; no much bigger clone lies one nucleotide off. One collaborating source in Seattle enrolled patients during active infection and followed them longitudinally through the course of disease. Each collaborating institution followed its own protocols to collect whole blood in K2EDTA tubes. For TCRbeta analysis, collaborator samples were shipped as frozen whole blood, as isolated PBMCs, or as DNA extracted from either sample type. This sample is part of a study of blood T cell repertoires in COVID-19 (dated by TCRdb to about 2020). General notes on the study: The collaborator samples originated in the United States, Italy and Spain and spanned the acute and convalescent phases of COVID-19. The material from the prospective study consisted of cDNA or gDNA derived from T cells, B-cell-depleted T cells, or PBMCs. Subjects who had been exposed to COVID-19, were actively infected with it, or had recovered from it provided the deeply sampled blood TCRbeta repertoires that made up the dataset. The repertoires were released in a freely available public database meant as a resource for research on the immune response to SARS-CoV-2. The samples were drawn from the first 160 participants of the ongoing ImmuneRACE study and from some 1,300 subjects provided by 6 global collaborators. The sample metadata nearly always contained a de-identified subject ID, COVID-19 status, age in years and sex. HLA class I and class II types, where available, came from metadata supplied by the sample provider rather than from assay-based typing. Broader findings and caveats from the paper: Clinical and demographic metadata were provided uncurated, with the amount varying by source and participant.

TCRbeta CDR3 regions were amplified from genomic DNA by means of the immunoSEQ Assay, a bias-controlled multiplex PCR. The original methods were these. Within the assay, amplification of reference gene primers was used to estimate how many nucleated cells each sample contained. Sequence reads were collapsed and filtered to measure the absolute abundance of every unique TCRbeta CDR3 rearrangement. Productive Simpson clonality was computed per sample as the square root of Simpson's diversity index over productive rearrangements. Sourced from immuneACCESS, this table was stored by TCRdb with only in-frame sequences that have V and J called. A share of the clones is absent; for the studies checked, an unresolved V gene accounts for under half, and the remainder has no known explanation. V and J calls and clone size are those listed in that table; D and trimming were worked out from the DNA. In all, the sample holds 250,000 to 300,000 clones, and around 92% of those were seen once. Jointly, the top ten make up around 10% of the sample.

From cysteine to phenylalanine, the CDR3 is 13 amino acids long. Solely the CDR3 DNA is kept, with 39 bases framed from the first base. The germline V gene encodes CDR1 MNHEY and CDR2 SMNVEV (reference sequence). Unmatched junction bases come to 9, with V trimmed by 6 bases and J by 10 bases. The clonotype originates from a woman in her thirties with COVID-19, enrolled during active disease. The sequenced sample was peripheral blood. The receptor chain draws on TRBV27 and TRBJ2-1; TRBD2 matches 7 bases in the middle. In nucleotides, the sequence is TGTGCCAGCAGCACTAGCGAGATAGGCGAGCAGTTCTTC. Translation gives CASSTSEIGEQFF.